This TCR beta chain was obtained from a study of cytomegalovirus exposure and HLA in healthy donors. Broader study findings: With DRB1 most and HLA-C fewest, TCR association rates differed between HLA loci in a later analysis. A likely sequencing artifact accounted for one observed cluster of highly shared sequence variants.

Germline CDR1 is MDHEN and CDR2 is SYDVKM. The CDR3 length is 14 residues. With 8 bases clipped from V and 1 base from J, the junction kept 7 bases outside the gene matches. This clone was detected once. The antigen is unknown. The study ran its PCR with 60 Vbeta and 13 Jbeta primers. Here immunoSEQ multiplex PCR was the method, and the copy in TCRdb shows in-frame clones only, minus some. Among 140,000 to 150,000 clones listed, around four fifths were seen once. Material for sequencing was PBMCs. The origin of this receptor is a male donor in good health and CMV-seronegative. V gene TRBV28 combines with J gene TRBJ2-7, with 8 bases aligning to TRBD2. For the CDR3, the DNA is TGTGCCAGCGGGCGGCTAGCGGGTTCCTACGAGCAGTACTTC. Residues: CASGRLAGSYEQYF.